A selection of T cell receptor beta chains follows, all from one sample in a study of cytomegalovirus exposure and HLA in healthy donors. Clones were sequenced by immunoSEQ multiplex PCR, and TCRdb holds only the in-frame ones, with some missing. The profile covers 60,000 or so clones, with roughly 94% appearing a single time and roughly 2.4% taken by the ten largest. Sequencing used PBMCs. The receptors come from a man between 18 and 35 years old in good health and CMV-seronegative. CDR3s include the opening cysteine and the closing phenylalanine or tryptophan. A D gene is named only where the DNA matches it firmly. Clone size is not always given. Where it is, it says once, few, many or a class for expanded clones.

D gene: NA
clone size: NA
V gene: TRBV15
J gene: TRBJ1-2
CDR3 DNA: TGTGCCACCAGCTTCGCGGGATATGGCTACACCTTC
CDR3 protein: CATSFAGYGYTF

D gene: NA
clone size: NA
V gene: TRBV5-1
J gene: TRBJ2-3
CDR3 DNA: TGCGCCAGCAGCCTGGAAAGACTAGAACTCACAGATACGCAGTATTTT
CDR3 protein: CASSLERLELTDTQYF

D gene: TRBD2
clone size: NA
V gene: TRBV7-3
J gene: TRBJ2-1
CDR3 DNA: TGTGCCAGCAGCTTAGGGACGGGACTAGCGGCCAATGAGCAGTTCTTC
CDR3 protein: CASSLGTGLAANEQFF

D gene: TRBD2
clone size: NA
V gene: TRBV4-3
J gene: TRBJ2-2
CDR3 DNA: TGCGCCAGCAGCCAAGACCCTAGCGGGAGATGGGCCGGGGAGCTGTTTTTT
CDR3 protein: CASSQDPSGRWAGELFF

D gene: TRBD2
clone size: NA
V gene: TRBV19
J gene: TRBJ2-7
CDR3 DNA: TGTGCCAGTAGTATGGCTAGCGGCTCCTACGAGCAGTACTTC
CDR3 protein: CASSMASGSYEQYF

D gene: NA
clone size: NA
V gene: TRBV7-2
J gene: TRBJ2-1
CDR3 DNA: TGTGCCAGCAGCTTAGCGCGTCGGGAGATCGTTGAGCAGTTCTTC
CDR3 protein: CASSLARREIVEQFF

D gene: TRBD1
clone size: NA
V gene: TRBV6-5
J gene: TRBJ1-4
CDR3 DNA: TGTGCCAGCAGAAGGGACAGGGGCACTGAAAAACTGTTTTTT
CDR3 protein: CASRRDRGTEKLFF

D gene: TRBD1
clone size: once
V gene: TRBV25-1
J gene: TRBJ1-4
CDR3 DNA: TGTGCCAGCAGACAGGGGACAGAAAAACTGTTTTTT
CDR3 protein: CASRQGTEKLFF

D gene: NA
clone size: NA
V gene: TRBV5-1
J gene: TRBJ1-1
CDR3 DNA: TGCGCCAGCAGCGCCCAACCCCGGGGGATGAACACTGAAGCTTTCTTT
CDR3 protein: CASSAQPRGMNTEAFF

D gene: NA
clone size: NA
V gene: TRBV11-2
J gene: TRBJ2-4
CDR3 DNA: TGTGCCAGCAGCTTAGGATTGCGGGGACGGTCAAACAAAAACATTCAGTACTTC
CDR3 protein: CASSLGLRGRSNKNIQYF

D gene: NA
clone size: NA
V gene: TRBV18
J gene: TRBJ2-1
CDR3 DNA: TGTGCCAGCTCACCACCGCTTAGCTCTAACAATGAGCAGTTCTTC
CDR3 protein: CASSPPLSSNNEQFF

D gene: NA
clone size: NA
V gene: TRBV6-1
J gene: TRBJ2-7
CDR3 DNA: TGTGCCAGCAGTACGGACATTTTGCCCTACGAGCAGTACTTC
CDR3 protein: CASSTDILPYEQYF

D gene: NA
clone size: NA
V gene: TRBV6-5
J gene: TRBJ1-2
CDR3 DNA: TGTGCCAGCAGCGTCTACAGGATCTATGGCTACACCTTC
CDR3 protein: CASSVYRIYGYTF

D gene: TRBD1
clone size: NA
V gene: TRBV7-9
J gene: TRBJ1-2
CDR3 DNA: TGTGCCAGCAGCTACAGACAGGGTCCGCTAAGGGGTGGCTACACCTTC
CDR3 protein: CASSYRQGPLRGGYTF

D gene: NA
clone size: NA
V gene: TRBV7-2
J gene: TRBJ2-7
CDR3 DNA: TGTGCCAGCAGCTCAAGGACAGCCTTAGAGCAGTACTTC
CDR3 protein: CASSSRTALEQYF

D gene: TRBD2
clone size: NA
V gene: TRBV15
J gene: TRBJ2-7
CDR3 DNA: TGTGCCACCAGCTTGTCAACTAGCGGGAGTTCCTACGAGCAGTACTTC
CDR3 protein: CATSLSTSGSSYEQYF

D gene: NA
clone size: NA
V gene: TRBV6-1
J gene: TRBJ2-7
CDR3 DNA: TGTGCCAGCAGCATAAGACAGGACTACGAGCAGTACTTC
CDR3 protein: CASSIRQDYEQYF

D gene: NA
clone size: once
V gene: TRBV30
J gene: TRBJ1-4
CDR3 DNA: TGTGCGGTCAACAGGATCACTAATGAAAAACTGTTTTTT
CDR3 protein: CAVNRITNEKLFF

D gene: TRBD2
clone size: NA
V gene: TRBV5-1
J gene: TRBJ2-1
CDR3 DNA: TGCGCCAGCAGCTCCCTACCCCTTCTAGCGGGAGTTGATAATGAGCAGTTCTTC
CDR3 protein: CASSSLPLLAGVDNEQFF

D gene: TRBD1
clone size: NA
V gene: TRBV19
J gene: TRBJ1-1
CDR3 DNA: TGTGCCAGTAGTCCCCCCCAGACAGGGGGTAGCACTGAAGCTTTCTTT
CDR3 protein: CASSPPQTGGSTEAFF

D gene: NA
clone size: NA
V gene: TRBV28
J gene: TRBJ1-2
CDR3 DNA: TGTGCCAGCAGTCACGGTTTTAACTATGGCTACACCTTC
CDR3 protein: CASSHGFNYGYTF

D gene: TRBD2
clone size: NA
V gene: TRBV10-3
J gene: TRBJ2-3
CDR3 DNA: TGTGCCATCGGGACTAGCGGGATAGGAGATACGCAGTATTTT
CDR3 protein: CAIGTSGIGDTQYF

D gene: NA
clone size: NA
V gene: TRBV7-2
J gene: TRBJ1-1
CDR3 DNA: TGTGCCAGCAGCCGTCAGGACACTGAAGCTTTCTTT
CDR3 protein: CASSRQDTEAFF

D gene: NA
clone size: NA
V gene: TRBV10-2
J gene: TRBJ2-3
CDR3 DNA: TGCGCCAGCAGTCTAGAGGCTCTCACGCAGTATTTT
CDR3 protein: CASSLEALTQYF

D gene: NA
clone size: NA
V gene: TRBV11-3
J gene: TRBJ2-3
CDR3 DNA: TGTGCCAGCAGCCCCGGACTGCGGAGGGAAAAAGATACGCAGTATTTT
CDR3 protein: CASSPGLRREKDTQYF

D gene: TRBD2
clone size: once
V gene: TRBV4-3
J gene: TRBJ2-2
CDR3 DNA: TGCGCCAGCAGCCAAGATCGGGTCCTAGCGGACATCAACACCGGGGAGCTGTTTTTT
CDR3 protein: CASSQDRVLADINTGELFF

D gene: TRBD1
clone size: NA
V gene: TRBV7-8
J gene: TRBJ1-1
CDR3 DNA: TGTGCCAGCAGCTTAACGGCAGGGGGGAACACTGAAGCTTTCTTT
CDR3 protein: CASSLTAGGNTEAFF

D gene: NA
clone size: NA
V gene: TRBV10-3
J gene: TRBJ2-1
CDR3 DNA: TGTGCCATCTCCCCGGGAACCTCGAATGAGCAGTTCTTC
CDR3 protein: CAISPGTSNEQFF

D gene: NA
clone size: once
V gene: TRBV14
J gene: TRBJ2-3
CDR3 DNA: TGTGCCAGCAGCCATGGAGGCGGCTATCATTCGGGGGATACGCAGTATTTT
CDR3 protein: CASSHGGGYHSGDTQYF